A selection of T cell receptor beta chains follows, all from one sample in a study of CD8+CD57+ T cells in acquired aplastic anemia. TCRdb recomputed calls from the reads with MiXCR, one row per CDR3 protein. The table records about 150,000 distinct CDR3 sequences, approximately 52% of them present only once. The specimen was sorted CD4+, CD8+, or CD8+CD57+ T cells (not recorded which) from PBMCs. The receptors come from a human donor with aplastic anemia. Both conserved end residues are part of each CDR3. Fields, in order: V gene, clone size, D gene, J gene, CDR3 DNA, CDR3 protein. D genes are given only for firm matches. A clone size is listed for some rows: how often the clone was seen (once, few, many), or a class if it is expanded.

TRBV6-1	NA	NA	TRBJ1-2	TGTGCCAGCAGATTGGGAATGCAATACACCTTC	CASRLGMQYTF
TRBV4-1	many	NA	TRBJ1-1	TGCGCCAGCAGCCCCCAAGAGAACACTGAAGCTTTCTTT	CASSPQENTEAFF
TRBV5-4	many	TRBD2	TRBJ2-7	TGTGCCAGCAGCTCCGGGACTAGCGGGGTGGTCTACGAGCAGTACTTC	CASSSGTSGVVYEQYF
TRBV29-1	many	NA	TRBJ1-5	TGCAGCGTTGCGGGAGCAGGCAATCAGCCCCAGCATTTT	CSVAGAGNQPQHF
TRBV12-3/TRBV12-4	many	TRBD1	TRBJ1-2	TGTGCCAGCAGTTCATCTAGGACAGGGCCGAACTATGGCTACACCTTC	CASSSSRTGPNYGYTF
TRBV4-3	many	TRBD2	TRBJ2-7	TGCGCCAGCAGCCCAGGCATCCGGACTAGCGAATACGAGCAGTACTTC	CASSPGIRTSEYEQYF
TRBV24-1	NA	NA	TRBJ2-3	TGTGCCACCAGAGGACGGTTCACAGATACGCAGTATTTT	CATRGRFTDTQYF
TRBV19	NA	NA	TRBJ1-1	TGTGCCAGTAGTATGGGGCCGAACACTGAAGCTTTCTTT	CASSMGPNTEAFF
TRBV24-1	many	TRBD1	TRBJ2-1	TGTGCCACCAGTGATTGGGACAGGCACAATGAGCAGTTCTTC	CATSDWDRHNEQFF
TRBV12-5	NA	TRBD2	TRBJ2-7	TGTGCCAGCGCCGGGACTAGCGGGGTCTACGAGCAGTACTTC	CASAGTSGVYEQYF
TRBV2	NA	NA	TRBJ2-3	TGTGCCAGCAGCCCCCGGGGGGCCTACACAGATACGCAGTATTTT	CASSPRGAYTDTQYF
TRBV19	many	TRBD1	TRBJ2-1	TGTGCCAGTAGTCTACGACAGGGAAACCCCTACAATGAGCAGTTCTTC	CASSLRQGNPYNEQFF
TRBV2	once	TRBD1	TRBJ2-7	TGTGCCAGAGTAGGGACAGGGGACTACGAGCAGTACTTC	CARVGTGDYEQYF
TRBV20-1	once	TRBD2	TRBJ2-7	TGCAGTGCATATTCGGGGGGGCTTGAGCAGTACTTC	CSAYSGGLEQYF
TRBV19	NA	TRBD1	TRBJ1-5	TGTGCCAGTAGTATAGACAGGGGGAGCAATCAGCCCCAGCATTTT	CASSIDRGSNQPQHF
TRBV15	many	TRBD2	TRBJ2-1	TGTGCCACCAGTCTGACTAGCGGGGACTACAATGAGCAGTTCTTC	CATSLTSGDYNEQFF
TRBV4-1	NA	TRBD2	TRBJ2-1	TGCGCCAGCAGGTCACTAGCGGGGACCTACAGTGAGCAGTTCTTC	CASRSLAGTYSEQFF
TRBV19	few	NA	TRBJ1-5	TGTGCCAGTAGTATGGGGCTTGGTCAGCCCCAGCATTTT	CASSMGLGQPQHF
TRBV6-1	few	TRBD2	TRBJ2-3	TGTGCCAGCAGGGGAACTAGCGGGGGGTTGGATACGCAGTATTTT	CASRGTSGGLDTQYF
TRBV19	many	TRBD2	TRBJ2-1	TGTGCCAGTAGTACCGGGACTAGCGGGGGGTTTGGTGAGCAGTTCTTC	CASSTGTSGGFGEQFF
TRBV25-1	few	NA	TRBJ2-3	TGTGCCAGCAGTGAATACTCCACCTTCACAGATACGCAGTATTTT	CASSEYSTFTDTQYF
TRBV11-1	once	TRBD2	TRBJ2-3	TGTGCCAGCAGAGCTGGGAGTAGCGGGGGCACAGATACGCAGTATTTT	CASRAGSSGGTDTQYF